The present TCR beta chain was sequenced within a study of human T cells and chemical hapten exposure. The time point here: pre-sensitization, week 0. Treatment of the sample: therapeutic diphenylcyclopropenone sensitization with weekly scalp DPC. Germline CDR1 MGHRA, CDR2 YSYEKL. There are 14 residues in the CDR3. V lost 0 bases and J 6 bases, leaving 9 bases between the germline ends. MiXCR, applied by TCRdb to the RACE reads, yields one record per CDR3 protein. The sample carries about 180,000 distinct CDR3 sequences, about 31% recorded once. The V gene is TRBV4-1, the J gene TRBJ2-1; TRBD2 is a possible D gene (5 bases). The receptor's source is a woman in her thirties with alopecia areata. Some clones in this sample may be carry-over from other donors' samples. Sample: whole blood, taken in connection with sensitization to the hapten diphenylcyclopropenone (DPC). The CDR3 region has the DNA TGCGCCAGCAGCCAAGATAGGACTTTCAATGAGCAGTTCTTC. It translates to CASSQDRTFNEQFF.